Listed here are 20 T cell receptor beta chains from one sample, sequenced in a study of blood T cell repertoires in COVID-19. Assay used: immunoSEQ multiplex PCR; TCRdb lists only in-frame clones, some missing. The table lists about 200,000 clones, 80% to 90% of them singletons. Sequencing was done on a sample of peripheral blood. Source of these receptors: a human donor in a cohort sampled during active COVID-19.

This clone was recorded once. This chain uses TRBV7-8 with TRBJ2-1, with 9 bases that match TRBD1. V dropped 2 bases and J dropped 3; count of bases not matched to a gene: 5. CDR1 is SGHVS and CDR2 is FQNEAQ in the germline V gene. CDR3 size: 16 residues. Here the CDR3 DNA reads TGTGCCAGCAGCTTACGGAGGACAGGGGACTACAATGAGCAGTTCTTC. It specifies CASSLRRTGDYNEQFF.

The chain combines TRBV7-8 with TRBJ1-1, with D possibly matching TRBD1 (5 bases). Trimming removed 7 bases from V and 1 base from J, with 16 bases in between. The CDR3 length is 15 residues. CDR1 and CDR2 (germline): SGHVS, FQNEAQ. CDR3 bases: TGTGCCAGCACCCTAGGAACGGGGGAGAACACTGAAGCTTTCTTT. This translates into CASTLGTGENTEAFF.

This clone was detected once. V usage is TRBV11-3 and J usage is TRBJ2-5; no firm D call. Trimming took 1 base from V and 3 from J, leaving 15 bases between them. The CDR3 is 16 amino acids. Germline V CDR1 and CDR2: SGHNT, YENEEA. In nucleotides, the CDR3 is TGTGCCAGCAGCTTAGGGTGGAATGTGGGCGAAGAGACCCAGTACTTC. It is translated as CASSLGWNVGEETQYF.

The chain combines TRBV29-1 with TRBJ2-3, with TRBD2 identical over 10 bases. The CDR3 is made up of 15 amino acids. Germline CDR1 and CDR2: SQVTM and ANQGSEA. After removal of 1 base from V and 4 bases from J, the junction contained 5 bases not matched to a gene. This CDR3 is CSVEGASGSADTQYF. In DNA, the CDR3 is TGCAGCGTTGAAGGGGCTAGCGGGAGCGCAGATACGCAGTATTTT.

The chain recombines TRBV6-5 with TRBJ2-2; 7 bases agree with TRBD1. The CDR3 runs 15 residues. V was pared by 2 bases and J by 2 bases, with 2 bases of the junction left unmatched. The V gene's germline CDR1 is MNHEY and CDR2 SVGAGI. The CDR3 protein is CASSYRGPNTGELFF. Written as DNA, the CDR3 is TGTGCCAGCAGTTACAGGGGGCCAAACACCGGGGAGCTGTTTTTT.

Only one count was recorded for this clone. The CDR3 bases are TGTGCCAGTAGTATAGGGACAGGGTACGGCACAGATACGCAGTATTTT. Translating gives CASSIGTGYGTDTQYF. This sequence joins TRBV19 and TRBJ2-3; 8 bases align to TRBD1. CDR3 length equals 16 residues. With 1 base clipped from V and 1 base from J, the junction kept 4 bases outside the gene matches. Germline V gene lookup returns CDR1 LNHDA and CDR2 SQIVND (reference sequence).

This rearrangement joins TRBV27 to TRBJ1-1, with 12 positions matching TRBD1. There are 17 residues in the CDR3. J gave up 0 bases and V 5 bases, and 7 bases lay outside the gene matches. Germline V gene data show CDR1 as MNHEY and CDR2 as SMNVEV (reference sequence). The CDR3 nucleotides read TGTGCCAGCAGTCTAGGGACAGGGGGCTTTGTGAACACTGAAGCTTTCTTT. Translated: CASSLGTGGFVNTEAFF.

This chain uses TRBV15 with TRBJ1-2, with TRBD1 as a possible D gene (5 bases). The V end lost 1 base, the J end lost 0 bases, and 12 bases lay between the germline ends. CDR1 and CDR2 (germline): LNHNV, YYDKDF (reference sequence). The CDR3 covers 16 residues. The CDR3 DNA reads as TGTGCCACCAGCAGAGGGACACCTGACCCTAACTATGGCTACACCTTC. It translates to CATSRGTPDPNYGYTF.

The chain uses TRBV6-5 and TRBJ1-2; 8 positions agree with TRBD1. Germline CDR1 and CDR2: MNHEY and SVGAGI. The CDR3 is made up of 15 amino acids. V gave up 6 bases and J gave up 1 base; unmatched junction bases: 7. The CDR3 loop is CASSTQGAVNYGYTF. The CDR3 nucleotides read TGTGCCAGCAGCACTCAGGGGGCGGTTAACTATGGCTACACCTTC.

J is TRBJ1-5 and V is TRBV4-1; TRBD1 matches at 7 bases. Germline lookup yields CDR1 MGHRA and CDR2 YSYEKL. The CDR3 totals 15 residues. With 1 base clipped from V and 1 base from J, the junction kept 1 base outside the gene matches. This CDR3 reads CASSQGRGSNQPQHF. The DNA for the CDR3 is TGCGCCAGCAGCCAAGGCAGGGGGAGCAATCAGCCCCAGCATTTT.

This clone was counted between two and nine times. The chain combines TRBV27 with TRBJ1-1, with 7 bases matching TRBD1. The CDR3 totals 14 residues. Germline CDR1 MNHEY, CDR2 SMNVEV (reference sequence). J gave up 2 bases and V 6 bases, and 6 bases lay outside the gene matches. CDR3 amino acids: CASSTGTVNTEAFF. The DNA for the CDR3 is TGTGCCAGCAGCACGGGGACAGTAAACACTGAAGCTTTCTTT.

V is TRBV7-2 and J is TRBJ2-3; a weak D match, TRBD2 (6 bases). The CDR3 spans 13 residues. Germline V gives CDR1 SGHTA, CDR2 FQGNSA. V lost 6 bases, J lost 8 bases, and 15 bases lay in between. This CDR3 reads CASRFGGLSTQYF. CDR3 nucleotides: TGTGCCAGCAGGTTCGGGGGACTGAGTACGCAGTATTTT.

J is TRBJ2-7 and V is TRBV18; 7 nucleotides align to TRBD2. J was trimmed by 5 bases and V by 4 bases; bases with no gene match: 8. From germline, CDR1 is KGHSH and CDR2 LQKENI. The CDR3 is 14 amino acids. The CDR3 reads CASSRTRDLDEQYF. The CDR3 DNA reads as TGTGCCAGCTCACGGACTAGGGATCTCGACGAGCAGTACTTC.

This clone came up once. The genes are TRBV30 and TRBJ1-6; D may be TRBD1 (6 bases). Germline V gene lookup returns CDR1 GTSNPN and CDR2 SVGIG (reference sequence). This CDR3 spans 17 amino acids. V shed 2 bases and J shed 0 bases, with 14 bases lying between them. The CDR3: CAWSRAGASSYNSPLHF. The CDR3 coding sequence is TGTGCCTGGAGTCGGGCGGGGGCGTCCTCCTATAATTCACCCCTCCACTTT. The entire variable domain, with the rest obtained from reference TRBV30 and TRBJ1-6, is as follows: SQTIHQWPATLVQPVGSPLSLECTVEGTSNPNLYWYRQAAGRGLQLLFYSVGIGQISSEVPQNLSASRPQDRQFILSSKKLLLSDSGFYLCAWSRAGASSYNSPLHFGNGTRLTVT.

The gene calls are TRBV28 and TRBJ2-7; D call uncertain. Germline CDR1 reads MDHEN; CDR2 reads SYDVKM. Trimming cost V 6 bases and J 2 bases, with 14 bases left between them. This CDR3 has 14 residues. CDR3: CASRAWRPTYEQYF. The CDR3 nucleotides are TGTGCCAGCAGGGCGTGGAGACCTACCTACGAGCAGTACTTC.

This chain connects TRBV29-1 to TRBJ2-7, with 7 bases identical to TRBD1. Germline V gene sequence: CDR1 SQVTM, CDR2 ANQGSEA. The CDR3 is 13 residues long. Trimming took 4 bases from V and 4 from J; bases not matched to a gene: 7. DNA of the CDR3: TGCAGCGTTGGCATGGGACAGAATTACGAGCAGTACTTC. Protein product: CSVGMGQNYEQYF.

The rearrangement joins TRBV6-5 to TRBJ2-7; 7 nucleotides agree with TRBD1. This CDR3 spans 12 amino acids. Per germline, CDR1 MNHEY and CDR2 SVGAGI. V dropped 8 bases and J dropped 1; count of bases not matched to a gene: 2. The CDR3 region has the DNA TGTGCCAGCCGGGACAGATCCTACGAGCAGTACTTC. Protein product: CASRDRSYEQYF.

The chain links TRBV28 to TRBJ2-1; possibly TRBD2 for D (6 bases). Germline CDR1 is MDHEN and CDR2 is SYDVKM. The CDR3 runs 17 residues. Trimming took 3 bases from V and 10 from J, leaving 25 bases between them. The CDR3 is CASSFAGNRLGSMEQFF. CDR3 nucleotides: TGTGCCAGCAGTTTCGCGGGAAACCGACTAGGATCAATGGAGCAGTTCTTC.

The V call is TRBV7-9, the J call TRBJ2-5; a possible D gene is TRBD2 (6 bases). This CDR3 has 15 amino acids. V was trimmed by 5 bases and J by 0 bases, leaving 13 bases between them. The germline V gene encodes CDR1 SEHNR and CDR2 FQNEAQ (reference sequence). The CDR3 loop is CASSLASVHQETQYF. CDR3 sequence (DNA): TGTGCCAGCAGCCTCGCTAGCGTCCACCAAGAGACCCAGTACTTC. The full variable domain, completed using reference TRBV7-9 and TRBJ2-5, is DTGVSQNPRHKITKRGQNVTFRCDPISEHNRLYWYRQTLGQGPEFLTYFQNEAQLEKSRLLSDRFSAERPKGSFSTLEIQRTEQGDSAMYLCASSLASVHQETQYFGPGTRLLVL.

For this clone: A much larger clone differs by one base, so this may be a read error. The rearrangement joins TRBV7-2 to TRBJ2-1; 13 positions agree with TRBD2. The CDR3 spans 14 residues. Trimming removed 5 bases from V and 6 bases from J; junction bases left unmatched: 1. Looked up from germline, CDR1 is SGHTA and CDR2 is FQGNSA. The CDR3 region is CASSGLAGANEQFF. The CDR3 DNA reads as TGTGCCAGCAGCGGACTAGCGGGAGCCAATGAGCAGTTCTTC.